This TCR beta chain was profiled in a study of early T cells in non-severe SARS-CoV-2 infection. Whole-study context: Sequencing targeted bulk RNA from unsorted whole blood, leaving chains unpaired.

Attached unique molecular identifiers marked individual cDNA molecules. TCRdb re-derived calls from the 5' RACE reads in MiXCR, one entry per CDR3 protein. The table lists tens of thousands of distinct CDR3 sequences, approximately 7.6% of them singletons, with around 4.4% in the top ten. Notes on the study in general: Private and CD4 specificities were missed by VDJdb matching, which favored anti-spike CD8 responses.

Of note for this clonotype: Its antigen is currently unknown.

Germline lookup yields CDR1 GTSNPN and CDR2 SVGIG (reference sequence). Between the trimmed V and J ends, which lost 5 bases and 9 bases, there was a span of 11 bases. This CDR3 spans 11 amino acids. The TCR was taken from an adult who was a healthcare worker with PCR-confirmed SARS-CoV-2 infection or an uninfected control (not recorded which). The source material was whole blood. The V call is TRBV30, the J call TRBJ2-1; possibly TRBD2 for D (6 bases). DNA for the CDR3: TGTGCCTGGGATACGCGGGGTGAGCAGTTCTTC. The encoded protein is CAWDTRGEQFF.